The present T cell receptor (beta chain) was sequenced within a study of blood T cell repertoires in COVID-19. Seattle's cohort entered during active infection and was followed longitudinally. A remark on this clone: Other DNA sequences of this sample code for an identical CDR3.

Profiling relied on immunoSEQ multiplex PCR, and the TCRdb table lists in-frame clones only, not all of them. The sample contains around 300,000 clones, 80% to 95% of which appear only once. Germline V CDR1 and CDR2: SQVTM, ANQGSEA. V lost 4 bases, J lost 2 bases, and 13 bases lay in between. This CDR3 has 14 residues. The chain couples TRBV29-1 to TRBJ2-3; tentative D call: TRBD1 (5 bases). The source of this sequence is a woman aged 25 to 39 with COVID-19, enrolled during active disease. Sample: peripheral blood. This CDR3 is CSVAAGSPTDTQYF. Written as DNA, the CDR3 is TGCAGCGTTGCGGCAGGGTCCCCCACAGATACGCAGTATTTT.